This T cell receptor (beta chain) is drawn from a study of T cell responses to AZD1222 COVID-19 vaccine. Whole-study results and caveats: Donors were mostly white British, more females; clonal diversity possibly underestimated. With dominance at 160-218 and 743-854, vaccine-associated CD4 TCRs spanned spike. The study sampled repertoires only after the peak T cell response.

Remarks on this clone: Its target is not known.

J was trimmed by 2 bases and V by 6 bases; bases with no gene match: 14. The CDR3 is 17 residues long. Germline-derived CDR1 and CDR2 are MRHNA and SNTAGT. Only in-frame clones appear in the TCRdb table, and some are missing; sequencing was by immunoSEQ multiplex PCR. In the table there are more than 120,000 clones, 93% of which are singletons. The chain joins TRBV6-4 to TRBJ2-7; the match to TRBD1 covers 9 bases. The source was peripheral blood, collected on day 0 of AZD1222 vaccination. This receptor was taken from an adult in good health. CDR3 sequence (DNA): TGTGCCAGCAGAGAACCGGGACAGGGCTCTCGGGCCTACGAGCAGTACTTC. It codes for CASREPGQGSRAYEQYF.